Listed below are T cell receptor beta chains from one sample, sequenced in a study of T cells in Graves' hyperthyroidism and ophthalmopathy. TCRdb analysed the multiplex PCR reads with MiXCR anew, one entry per CDR3 protein. The sample has over 250,000 distinct CDR3 sequences; less than 30% are singletons. The sample consisted of blood. The receptors stem from a man between 40 and 49 years old with Graves' hyperthyroidism that later progressed to Graves' ophthalmopathy. Each CDR3 is given with its conserved first and last residue. Each record gives: J gene, clone size, V gene, D gene, CDR3 DNA, CDR3 protein. The D gene is left open where the match is weak. Size values are once, few and many counts, or a class for expanded clones, and some rows have none.

TRBJ2-5 NA TRBV5-1 TRBD1 TGCGCCAGCAGCTTGGGTATCGGTTCTGACAGGGAAGAGACCCAGTACTTC CASSLGIGSDREETQYF
TRBJ1-1 many TRBV29-1 NA TGCAGCGTTTCACAGGGTTTGGGCACTGAAGCTTTCTTT CSVSQGLGTEAFF
TRBJ2-5 many TRBV19 NA TGTGCCAGTAGTGTGGGAGTGGCAGACATGGAAGAGACCCAGTACTTC CASSVGVADMEETQYF
TRBJ1-1 many TRBV6-5 TRBD1 TGTGCCAGCAGTTCCCTGGACAGGGCATATTCCTCTGAAGCTTTCTTT CASSSLDRAYSSEAFF
TRBJ1-1 many TRBV29-1 NA TGCAGCGTTGAAGATCTTCCGGGGGCGGGGAACACTGAAGCTTTCTTT CSVEDLPGAGNTEAFF
TRBJ2-5 many TRBV30 NA TGTGCCTGGACGGCAGGGAGAGAGACCCAGTACTTC CAWTAGRETQYF
TRBJ1-1 NA TRBV12-5 NA TGTGCTAGTGGTGTCAGTATGAACACTGAAGCTTTCTTT CASGVSMNTEAFF
TRBJ2-7 many TRBV28 NA TGTGCCAGCAGTTCACCCGGGCGAAACCCAGAATGGGAGCAGTACTTC CASSSPGRNPEWEQYF
TRBJ2-5 NA TRBV28 TRBD2 TGTGCCAGCCGGGGCGGGGGGGCCGGAGAGACCCAGTACTTC CASRGGGAGETQYF
TRBJ1-3 many TRBV6-5 NA TGTGCCAGCAGTTACTCCGACAGATCCTCTGGAAACACCATATATTTT CASSYSDRSSGNTIYF
TRBJ1-2 few TRBV6-1 NA TGTGCCAGCACGGGGTTGGGTGGCTACACCTTC CASTGLGGYTF
TRBJ2-5 many TRBV25-1 NA TGTGCCAGCGGCGACGACTGGCAACAAGAGACCCAGTACTTC CASGDDWQQETQYF
TRBJ2-7 many TRBV6-1 TRBD2 TGTGCCAGCAGTGAAACCCCACGGGAGGCCTACGAGCAGTACTTC CASSETPREAYEQYF
TRBJ1-2 many TRBV12-3/TRBV12-4 NA TGTGCCAGCAGTTTAGCAGACCGTGGCTACACCTTC CASSLADRGYTF
TRBJ1-1 once TRBV12-3/TRBV12-4 TRBD1 TGTGCCAGCAGTCCGGCGACAGGGAGGGAAACTGAAGCTTTCTTT CASSPATGRETEAFF
TRBJ2-7 NA TRBV25-1 NA TGTGCCAGCAGTGAAACCCCGGGACGGCTATACGAGCAGTACTTC CASSETPGRLYEQYF
TRBJ2-7 many TRBV7-8 TRBD2 TGTGCCAGCAGGCCGGGACTAACGACCTACGAGCAGTACTTC CASRPGLTTYEQYF
TRBJ2-2 many TRBV5-1 TRBD2 TGCGCCAGCAGCTTGGTTGGGGGGGCGAACACCGGGGAGCTGTTTTTT CASSLVGGANTGELFF
TRBJ1-2 many TRBV20-1 NA TGCAGTGCTAGCGACCTTACAGGAGATTATGGCTACACCTTC CSASDLTGDYGYTF
TRBJ2-7 many TRBV30 NA TGTGCCTTGATGACAGTCTCCTACGAGCAGTACTTC CALMTVSYEQYF
TRBJ1-2 many TRBV6-4 NA TGTGCCAGCACCTCTTTGCCCGCGGGACTGATTAACTATGGCTACACCTTC CASTSLPAGLINYGYTF
TRBJ2-7 many TRBV7-6 NA TGTGCCAGCAGCTTAGGCCCCGGGGGGCTAGAATACGAGCAGTACTTC CASSLGPGGLEYEQYF
TRBJ1-5 many TRBV19 NA TGTGCCAGTAGTATCGGTCAGCCCCAGCATTTT CASSIGQPQHF
TRBJ1-3 NA TRBV5-1 NA TGCGCCAGCAGCTTGGGCGCGGCAAGAGGAAACACCATATATTTT CASSLGAARGNTIYF
TRBJ2-7 NA TRBV6-2/TRBV6-3 TRBD1 TGTGCCAGCAGTAGTGACAGGGTATACGAGCAGTACTTC CASSSDRVYEQYF
TRBJ1-1 many TRBV3-1 TRBD1 TGTGCCAGCAGCGAAGTGCCCCTCAGGGGGGGCGAAGCTTTCTTT CASSEVPLRGGEAFF
TRBJ1-1 many TRBV25-1 NA TGTGCCAGCAGTGATATTCAGGCGTCGAGCGCTGAAGCTTTCTTT CASSDIQASSAEAFF
TRBJ1-2 many TRBV11-2 NA TGTGCCAGCAGCTTAGTCGATTTGTCAAGGGGCGATCGATATGGCTACACCTTC CASSLVDLSRGDRYGYTF
TRBJ2-7 NA TRBV6-5 NA TGTGCCAGCAGTTACTCGAGAGGGACAAGATACGAGCAGTACTTC CASSYSRGTRYEQYF
TRBJ2-7 many TRBV20-1 TRBD2 TGCAGTGCTAGAGCGGCGGGGGTGTACGAGCAGTACTTC CSARAAGVYEQYF
TRBJ2-4 many TRBV5-1 NA TGCGCCAGCAGCCCCGCCCCAACAGGGAACAAAAACATTCAGTACTTC CASSPAPTGNKNIQYF
TRBJ1-1 many TRBV7-9 NA TGTGCCAGCAGCCCTCTTGGCCTGAGGGCTTTCTTT CASSPLGLRAFF
TRBJ1-1 many TRBV6-1 NA TGTGCCAGCGATAGGAGGGGGTTGAACACTGAAGCTTTCTTT CASDRRGLNTEAFF
TRBJ2-5 many TRBV18 NA TGTGCCAGCTCACGTGGACTGGCAGAGACCCAGTACTTC CASSRGLAETQYF